Listed below are T cell receptor beta chains from one sample, sequenced in a study of T cells in Graves' hyperthyroidism and ophthalmopathy. TCRdb reprocessed the multiplex PCR reads with MiXCR, giving one entry per CDR3 protein. This sample has 600,000 to 850,000 distinct CDR3 sequences, with around 20% found just once. The specimen was blood. Receptor source: a woman in her 50s with Graves' hyperthyroidism that later progressed to Graves' ophthalmopathy. Each CDR3 is given with its conserved first and last residue. D genes are given only for firm matches. Clone size appears in some rows only: once, few, many, or a class for an expanded clone.

V gene: TRBV5-1; J gene: TRBJ1-2; D gene: .; clone size: few; CDR3 protein: CASMGTGNLGGYTF; CDR3 DNA: TGCGCCAGCATGGGAACGGGGAATCTCGGTGGCTACACCTTC
V gene: TRBV6-1; J gene: TRBJ2-2; D gene: TRBD2; clone size: .; CDR3 protein: CASREAGGRTGELFF; CDR3 DNA: TGTGCCAGCAGGGAAGCGGGGGGGCGCACCGGGGAGCTGTTTTTT
V gene: TRBV3-1; J gene: TRBJ2-7; D gene: TRBD2; clone size: .; CDR3 protein: CASSQEGRVYEQYF; CDR3 DNA: TGTGCCAGCAGCCAAGAAGGGAGGGTCTACGAGCAGTACTTC
V gene: TRBV7-7; J gene: TRBJ2-1; D gene: TRBD2; clone size: many; CDR3 protein: CASSLTSGAHNEQFF; CDR3 DNA: TGTGCTAGCAGCTTGACTAGCGGGGCCCACAATGAGCAGTTCTTC
V gene: TRBV20-1; J gene: TRBJ2-3; D gene: TRBD2; clone size: many; CDR3 protein: CSARSLAGSSTDTQYF; CDR3 DNA: TGCAGTGCTAGATCCCTAGCGGGGTCTAGCACAGATACGCAGTATTTT
V gene: TRBV13; J gene: TRBJ2-1; D gene: TRBD1; clone size: .; CDR3 protein: CASSWGQGYNEQFF; CDR3 DNA: TGTGCCAGCAGCTGGGGACAGGGCTACAATGAGCAGTTCTTC
V gene: TRBV7-6; J gene: TRBJ1-2; D gene: TRBD1; clone size: .; CDR3 protein: CASSPDRGVGGYTF; CDR3 DNA: TGTGCCAGCAGCCCAGACAGGGGTGTAGGTGGCTACACCTTC
V gene: TRBV20-1; J gene: TRBJ1-6; D gene: TRBD1; clone size: many; CDR3 protein: CSAKDRARHTYNSPLHF; CDR3 DNA: TGCAGTGCTAAGGACAGGGCGCGACATACCTATAATTCACCCCTCCACTTT
V gene: TRBV20-1; J gene: TRBJ2-3; D gene: TRBD1; clone size: many; CDR3 protein: CSALYRDRGHSDTQYF; CDR3 DNA: TGCAGTGCTCTATATCGGGACAGGGGGCATTCGGATACGCAGTATTTT
V gene: TRBV20-1; J gene: TRBJ2-7; D gene: TRBD2; clone size: few; CDR3 protein: CSARELAGVRYEQYF; CDR3 DNA: TGCAGTGCTAGAGAGCTAGCGGGGGTGCGATACGAGCAGTACTTC
V gene: TRBV20-1; J gene: TRBJ2-3; D gene: .; clone size: .; CDR3 protein: CSAGGGRGDTDTQYF; CDR3 DNA: TGCAGTGCTGGTGGGGGCCGGGGGGACACAGATACACAGTATTTT
V gene: TRBV30; J gene: TRBJ2-5; D gene: TRBD2; clone size: many; CDR3 protein: CAWSVPSGGAFRETQYF; CDR3 DNA: TGTGCCTGGAGTGTACCTAGCGGGGGGGCCTTCAGAGAGACCCAGTACTTC